This TCR beta chain was identified during a study of T cells in Graves' hyperthyroidism and ophthalmopathy. General study results and limits: Model predictions of ophthalmopathy came a median roughly 6.7 months before onset.

Note on this clonotype: Antigen specificity is unknown.

The germline gives CDR1 MNHEY, CDR2 SVGAGI. Trimming stripped 2 bases from V and 5 bases from J, with 9 bases between. The CDR3 length is 13 residues. The source material, RNA transcripts, was used to amplify TCR beta CDR3 regions. A first-round RT-PCR of the TCR CDR3 used the HTBI primer set. TCRdb ran MiXCR on the multiplex PCR reads and lists one entry per CDR3 protein. The sample has 530,000 or so distinct CDR3 sequences, around 24% seen once; the top ten hold roughly 12%. Ophthalmopathy patients had Clinical Activity Score at least 3, NOSPECS grade at least 4, duration under 3 months. It was uncontrolled infection, other autoimmune disease, pregnancy or lactation that excluded patients. Fresh peripheral blood, more than 9 ml, yielded the PBMCs.

The TCR comes from a woman aged 25-40 years with Graves' ophthalmopathy. The sample comprised blood. The genes are TRBV6-5 and TRBJ1-2; D is unclear. The CDR3, as DNA: TGTGCCAGCAGTTACCCGGGCGATTATGGCTACACCTTC. It codes for CASSYPGDYGYTF.